The 29 T cell receptor beta chains below were found in one sample sequenced in a study of OX40 agonist ivuxolimab in advanced cancers. TCRdb keeps only in-frame clones here, not all; method: immunoSEQ multiplex PCR. The sample shows roughly 15,000 clones, roughly 91% of them seen only once. Sequenced material: CD4+ or CD8+ T cells sorted from blood, taken in a trial of the OX40 agonist ivuxolimab. These TCRs come from an adult with an advanced solid tumor such as melanoma, head and neck, liver or kidney cancer.

The chain employs TRBV9 and TRBJ2-5; TRBD1 is a possible D gene (7 bases). Germline CDR1 and CDR2: SGDLS and YYNGEE. The CDR3 loop spans 14 amino acids. V lost 3 bases, J lost 5 bases, and 14 bases lay in between. CDR3 sequence: CASSDQGGSETQYF. The CDR3 coding sequence is TGTGCCAGCAGCGACCAGGGGGGCAGTGAGACCCAGTACTTC.

This chain uses TRBV4-3 with TRBJ2-1; TRBD1 matches at 8 bases. V dropped 1 base and J dropped 8; count of bases not matched to a gene: 4. The CDR3 runs 14 residues. Germline-derived CDR1 and CDR2 are LGHNA and YSLEER. CDR3 loop: CASSQGGQGHEQFF. The CDR3 DNA is TGCGCCAGCAGCCAAGGCGGACAGGGACATGAGCAGTTCTTC.

The genes are TRBV7-2 and TRBJ2-7; 15 bases line up with TRBD2. J lost 2 bases, V lost 5 bases, and 4 bases had no gene match. There are 16 residues in the CDR3. Germline CDR1 reads SGHTA; CDR2 reads FQGNSA. The CDR3 DNA reads TGTGCCAGCAGCGCGGGGACTAGCGGGGGGACCTACGAGCAGTACTTC. This translates into CASSAGTSGGTYEQYF.

For the CDR3, the DNA is TGTGCCAGCAGCTGGGGGGACGGTTCAGAGCATCAGCCCCAGCATTTT. Translated, it gives CASSWGDGSEHQPQHF. This chain links TRBV5-8 with TRBJ1-5, with a tentative D call TRBD1 (5 bases). CDR1 is SGHTS, CDR2 YDEGEE, per germline. CDR3 length equals 16 residues. The V gene lost 3 bases and the J gene lost 5 bases, with 18 bases spanning the gap. The entire variable domain, with the rest obtained from reference TRBV5-8 and TRBJ1-5, is as follows: EAGVTQSPTHLIKTRGQQATLRCSPISGHTSVYWYQQALGLGLQFLLWYDEGEERNRGNFPPRFSGRQFPNYSSELNVNALELEDSALYLCASSWGDGSEHQPQHFGDGTRLSIL.

The chain links TRBV7-6 to TRBJ1-1; D is perhaps TRBD1 (5 bases). Germline loops: CDR1 SGHVS, CDR2 FNYEAQ. This CDR3 is 14 amino acids long. The V gene lost 0 bases and the J gene lost 0 bases, with 5 bases spanning the gap. The CDR3 coding sequence is TGTGCCAGCAGCTTAGCAGGGGTGAACACTGAAGCTTTCTTT. Translated: CASSLAGVNTEAFF.

The V call is TRBV7-9, the J call TRBJ1-4, with D hard to call. The CDR3 totals 14 residues. Germline CDR1 is SEHNR and CDR2 is FQNEAQ (reference sequence). V was pared by 4 bases and J by 7 bases, with 13 bases between. The CDR3: CASSSPSAGEKLFF. CDR3 nucleotides: TGTGCCAGCAGCTCTCCCTCGGCCGGTGAAAAACTGTTTTTT.

The chain recombines TRBV28 with TRBJ1-2; a possible D gene is TRBD1 (5 bases). CDR1 is MDHEN and CDR2 is SYDVKM in the germline V gene. The V end was cut by 6 bases, the J end by 2 bases, with 10 bases between. The CDR3 is made up of 13 amino acids. The CDR3, as DNA: TGTGCCAGCAGGACCAGGGCGAACTATGGCTACACCTTC. Translating it yields CASRTRANYGYTF.

This rearrangement joins TRBV16 to TRBJ2-3, with unresolved D. V was trimmed by 1 base and J by 0 bases, leaving 8 bases between them. From germline, CDR1 is KGHSY and CDR2 FQNENV. This CDR3 comprises 15 residues. DNA of the CDR3: TGTGCCAGCAGCCAATTTGTGCAGAGCACAGATACGCAGTATTTT. It encodes CASSQFVQSTDTQYF.

This sequence joins TRBV2 and TRBJ2-5; TRBD2 matches 7 bases. Per the germline V gene, CDR1 is SNHLY and CDR2 is FYNNEI. V shed 7 bases and J 1 base; nucleotides not matched to a gene: 18. This CDR3 has 18 amino acids. The CDR3 reads CASISLRGEPTFQETQYF. CDR3 sequence (DNA): TGTGCCAGCATTTCTTTACGGGGGGAACCGACATTCCAAGAGACCCAGTACTTC.

The chain links TRBV30 to TRBJ2-5; 9 bases are a match to TRBD2. This CDR3 region has 15 residues. The ends lost 4 bases at V and 0 bases at J; junction bases unmatched: 6. The germline gives CDR1 GTSNPN, CDR2 SVGIG (reference sequence). The CDR3 DNA sequence: TGTGCCTGGACCAGTAAGCGGGAGGACCAAGAGACCCAGTACTTC. Encoded protein: CAWTSKREDQETQYF. The full variable domain, completed using reference TRBV30 and TRBJ2-5, is SQTIHQWPATLVQPVGSPLSLECTVEGTSNPNLYWYRQAAGRGLQLLFYSVGIGQISSEVPQNLSASRPQDRQFILSSKKLLLSDSGFYLCAWTSKREDQETQYFGPGTRLLVL.

This chain joins TRBV2 and TRBJ1-1; D ambiguous. This CDR3 contains 13 residues. Germline CDR1 reads SNHLY; CDR2 reads FYNNEI. Between the trimmed V and J ends, which lost 6 bases and 0 bases, there was a span of 8 bases. In nucleotides, the CDR3 is TGTGCCAGCAGCCGAACGATGAACACTGAAGCTTTCTTT. It codes for CASSRTMNTEAFF.

This chain links TRBV6-1 with TRBJ2-7; D tentatively reads TRBD1 or TRBD2 (6 bases each). CDR3 length: 15 amino acids. Per germline, CDR1 MNHNS and CDR2 SASEGT. V shed 1 base and J shed 0 bases, with 10 bases lying between them. In DNA form, the CDR3 reads TGTGCCAGCAGTGAAGAAGGGGGGTCCTCCTACGAGCAGTACTTC. This codes for CASSEEGGSSYEQYF.

The chain employs TRBV7-9 and TRBJ1-4, with TRBD1 matching over 7 bases. Germline values: CDR1 SEHNR, CDR2 FQNEAQ (reference sequence). This CDR3 region has 14 residues. V trimming: 4 bases; J trimming: 3 bases; junction bases outside the gene matches: 2. CDR3 region: CASSSGQSNEKLFF. DNA for the CDR3: TGTGCCAGCAGCTCGGGACAGTCTAATGAAAAACTGTTTTTT. Supplemented by reference TRBV7-9 and TRBJ1-4, the full variable domain reads DTGVSQNPRHKITKRGQNVTFRCDPISEHNRLYWYRQTLGQGPEFLTYFQNEAQLEKSRLLSDRFSAERPKGSFSTLEIQRTEQGDSAMYLCASSSGQSNEKLFFGSGTQLSVL.

The chain carries TRBV6-5 and TRBJ2-5; D is possibly TRBD1 (6 bases). Germline CDR1 and CDR2: MNHEY and SVGAGI. The length of the CDR3 is 15 residues. V shed 0 bases and J shed 2 bases, with 10 bases lying between them. CDR3 sequence (DNA): TGTGCCAGCAGTTACTCAGGCAGGGGTCAAGAGACCCAGTACTTC. This translates into CASSYSGRGQETQYF.

The count of this clone is one. The chain joins TRBV27 to TRBJ1-5, with 7 bases matching TRBD1. After removal of 1 base from V and 1 base from J, the junction contained 1 base not matched to a gene. Per the germline V gene, CDR1 is MNHEY and CDR2 is SMNVEV (reference sequence). The CDR3 has 15 residues. Here the CDR3 DNA reads TGTGCCAGCAGTTTATTCAGGGGGAGCAATCAGCCCCAGCATTTT. It specifies CASSLFRGSNQPQHF.

The sample holds one count of this clone. The rearrangement links TRBV15 to TRBJ2-7, with 8 bases fitting TRBD2. Germline CDR1 reads LNHNV; CDR2 reads YYDKDF (reference sequence). This CDR3 has 15 residues. J was trimmed by 2 bases and V by 1 base; bases with no gene match: 4. CDR3 nucleotides: TGTGCCACCAGCAGAGGCCGGGAGGGGACCTACGAGCAGTACTTC. Amino acid sequence: CATSRGREGTYEQYF.

V gene TRBV5-1 combines with J gene TRBJ2-5, with TRBD1 matching over 8 bases. With V trimmed by 2 bases and J by 5 bases, 11 bases remained unmatched. This CDR3 comprises 16 residues. Germline V gives CDR1 SGHRS, CDR2 YFSETQ. The chain's CDR3 is CASSLAPQGAGETQYF. CDR3 nucleotide sequence: TGCGCCAGCAGCTTAGCTCCTCAGGGGGCTGGGGAGACCCAGTACTTC.

This sequence joins TRBV27 and TRBJ1-2; the D is unclear. Trimming removed 0 bases at V and 3 bases at J, with 14 bases between. Germline loops: CDR1 MNHEY, CDR2 SMNVEV (reference sequence). The CDR3 spans 16 residues. The DNA of the CDR3 is TGTGCCAGCAGTTTATCGAGCGAGGGTCGGGACTATGGCTACACCTTC. Translation: CASSLSSEGRDYGYTF.

The chain carries TRBV4-3 and TRBJ1-5; no clear D. V was shortened by 4 bases and J by 4 bases, with 14 bases between the two germline ends. The CDR3 extends over 15 amino acids. The V gene's germline CDR1 is LGHNA and CDR2 YSLEER. CDR3 sequence (DNA): TGCGCCAGCAGCCTTTACCACAGTGATAATCAGCCCCAGCATTTT. This encodes CASSLYHSDNQPQHF.

In this sample, this clone turned up once. This sequence joins TRBV27 and TRBJ1-5; no clear D gene. Looked up from germline, CDR1 is MNHEY and CDR2 is SMNVEV (reference sequence). The V end lost 3 bases, the J end lost 4 bases, and 10 bases lay between the germline ends. This CDR3 has 14 residues. CDR3 protein: CASSLSRTNQPQHF. CDR3 bases: TGTGCCAGCAGTTTGTCCAGAACTAATCAGCCCCAGCATTTT.

J is TRBJ1-2 and V is TRBV5-6; D is perhaps TRBD1 (6 bases). V was shortened by 2 bases and J by 4 bases, with 12 bases between the two germline ends. Germline V CDR1 and CDR2: SGHDT, YYEEEE. The CDR3 consists of 14 residues. This chain's CDR3 is CASSFSTGTYGYTF. The DNA of the CDR3 is TGTGCCAGCAGCTTTTCCACAGGGACCTATGGCTACACCTTC. Based on the CDR3 plus reference TRBV5-6 and TRBJ1-2, the full variable domain is DAGVTQSPTHLIKTRGQQVTLRCSPKSGHDTVSWYQQALGQGPQFIFQYYEEEERQRGNFPDRFSGHQFPNYSSELNVNALLLGDSALYLCASSFSTGTYGYTFGSGTRLTVV.

The table lists this clone with a count of one. The rearrangement uses TRBV23-1 and TRBJ2-7; D is possibly TRBD1 (6 bases). TRBV23-1 belongs to the ORF category, with a function that is uncertain. The length of the CDR3 is 12 residues. Trimming removed 9 bases from V and 3 bases from J, with 12 bases in between. The CDR3 here is CASPEQGYEQYF. For the CDR3, the DNA is TGCGCCAGTCCTGAACAGGGCTACGAGCAGTACTTC.

V usage is TRBV9 and J usage is TRBJ2-7; 8 bases match TRBD2. V shed 4 bases and J 2 bases; nucleotides not matched to a gene: 8. This CDR3 region has 15 residues. Germline CDR1 SGDLS, CDR2 YYNGEE. The CDR3 coding sequence is TGTGCCAGCAGCCCAGAGGGGGGACTAGCCTACGAGCAGTACTTC. Translated: CASSPEGGLAYEQYF. The variable domain in full, completed from reference TRBV9 and TRBJ2-7, reads DSGVTQTPKHLITATGQRVTLRCSPRSGDLSVYWYQQSLDQGLQFLIQYYNGEERAKGNILERFSAQQFPDLHSELNLSSLELGDSALYFCASSPEGGLAYEQYFGPGTRLTVT.

This chain links TRBV4-3 with TRBJ1-2; 10 nucleotides align to TRBD1. The CDR3 sequence is 15 residues long. The germline V gene encodes CDR1 LGHNA and CDR2 YSLEER. Trimming cost V 3 bases and J 6 bases; bases outside gene matches: 7. The CDR3 coding sequence is TGCGCCAGCAGCCATTTTCCGGGACAGGGGAATGGCTACACCTTC. Translated, it gives CASSHFPGQGNGYTF.

The rearrangement links TRBV7-3 to TRBJ1-2; 8 nucleotides align to TRBD1. This CDR3 has 14 amino acids. The junction had 5 bases not matched to a gene; V was cut back by 0 bases and J by 8 bases. In germline, CDR1 is SGHTA, CDR2 FQGTGA. CDR3: CASSLTAGGDGYTF. DNA of the CDR3: TGTGCCAGCAGCTTAACGGCAGGGGGCGACGGCTACACCTTC.

The rearrangement joins TRBV19 to TRBJ2-7, with 9 bases that match TRBD1. Trimming took 9 bases from V and 2 from J; bases not matched to a gene: 8. The germline V gene encodes CDR1 LNHDA and CDR2 SQIVND (reference sequence). The CDR3 totals 14 residues. Here the CDR3 reads CASSPWTGAYEQYF. The CDR3 nucleotides read TGTGCCAGCAGCCCATGGACAGGGGCCTACGAGCAGTACTTC.

The genes are TRBV7-9 and TRBJ2-3, with 13 bases lining up with TRBD2. This CDR3 comprises 17 residues. The V segment lost 5 bases and the J segment 2 bases; nucleotides outside the gene matches: 7. Germline V gene sequence: CDR1 SEHNR, CDR2 FQNEAQ (reference sequence). Here the CDR3 reads CASSQGTSGIITDTQYF. CDR3 DNA: TGTGCCAGCAGCCAAGGGACTAGCGGGATTATCACAGATACGCAGTATTTT.

This sequence joins TRBV27 and TRBJ2-1, with D possibly matching TRBD2 (6 bases). The CDR3 consists of 16 residues. CDR1 is MNHEY, CDR2 SMNVEV, per germline (reference sequence). V dropped 6 bases and J dropped 2 bases, with 17 bases sitting between them. The CDR3 is CASSRLGSIAYNEQFF. CDR3 nucleotide sequence: TGTGCCAGCAGCCGCCTCGGGAGTATCGCCTACAATGAGCAGTTCTTC.

The chain joins TRBV11-3 to TRBJ2-3, with a weak D call TRBD2 (5 bases). V was cut by 1 base and J by 1 base, with 12 bases left in between. The germline V gene has CDR1 SGHNT and CDR2 YENEEA. The CDR3 is 16 amino acids. Here the CDR3 reads CASSLGVSVRTDTQYF. The CDR3 DNA reads as TGTGCCAGCAGCTTAGGTGTTAGCGTACGCACAGATACGCAGTATTTT.